This T cell receptor beta chain was recovered during a study of OX40 agonist ivuxolimab in advanced cancers. About the investigation overall: Ivuxolimab was an agonistic, fully human IgG2 monoclonal antibody directed against OX40 (CD134), a costimulatory receptor. Intravenous ivuxolimab was administered to patients every 2 weeks at six dose levels: 0.01, 0.1, 0.3, 1.5, 3 and 10 mg/kg. Of the roughly 50 dose-escalation patients, hepatocellular carcinoma was present in approximately 20, melanoma in about 15, renal cell carcinoma in 9 and head and neck cancer in 9. The dose-escalation cohort was almost 85% male with a mean age of about 60 years, ranging from roughly 20 to 80. Patients were allowed to have had prior anti-PD-1, anti-PD-L1 or anti-CTLA-4 therapy, and more than 30% of the dose-escalation patients had previously received checkpoint inhibitors. Partial responses were achieved by three dose-escalation patients, of whom one had hepatocellular carcinoma and two had cutaneous melanoma. Peripheral TCRbeta sequencing aimed to test whether ivuxolimab altered TCR sequence diversity and caused clonal T-cell expansion. The paper describes the monotherapy dose-escalation part (N of about 52 patients) of the phase I trial of ivuxolimab. General study outcomes and caveats: After ivuxolimab, expanded clones were on average more numerous among CD8+ T cells than among CD4+ T cells. At doses of 0.1 to 3.0 mg/kg, clonal expansion of both CD4+ and CD8+ blood T cells was observed from baseline to week 6. Which antigens the clonally expanded peripheral T cells were specific for was not determined. Low levels of normalized T-cell clonal expansion were also seen in some nonresponding patients. In the 0.1-3.0 mg/kg groups, partial responders had among the lowest normalized peripheral clonal expansion, particularly in CD8+ T cells.

Patients with a history of autoimmune disease or receiving systemic immunosuppression were excluded from the trial. Peripheral blood for TCR sequencing was drawn from every dose cohort at baseline, at cycle 4 day 1 and at cycle 7 day 1. The samples were taken from a phase I, first-in-human, multicenter, open-label dose-escalation trial of ivuxolimab. Adults with locally advanced or metastatic melanoma, renal cell carcinoma, hepatocellular carcinoma or head and neck squamous cell carcinoma were enrolled in the trial. Before TCR sequencing, CD4+ and CD8+ T cells were separately sorted from peripheral blood. Remarks on this clone: This clone's antigen is unknown. One base away there is no much larger clone; base qualities are not given.

CDR1 and CDR2 are read off the germline V gene as LGHNA and YNFKEQ. V gives up 11 bases and J gives up 4 bases, and the segment between their germline ends measures 25 bases. The CDR3 runs 16 amino acids, cysteine and phenylalanine included. Only the CDR3 region is kept as DNA, spanning 48 bases read in frame from base 1. To sequence the TCRbeta CDR3 region, genomic DNA was isolated from the sorted cells. TCRbeta CDR3 regions were sequenced using the immunoSEQ Assay. Drawn from immuneACCESS, this table holds only the in-frame rearrangements with V and J called that TCRdb kept. Clones are partly lost; checked studies trace under half to an unresolved V gene and leave the rest unexplained. Across this sample there are tens of thousands of clones, with 75% to 95% seen only once. Together, the top ten hold around 1.5% of the sample.

This chain joins TRBV4-2 to TRBJ2-3; the D segment could be TRBD2, given 6 matching bases. This sequence was found in an adult with an advanced solid tumor such as melanoma, head and neck, liver or kidney cancer. The sequencing used CD4+ or CD8+ T cells sorted from blood, collected in a trial of the OX40 agonist ivuxolimab. CDR3 loop: CASSPRGGGIADTQYF. The base sequence is TGTGCCTCCAGCCCCCGGGGTGGCGGGATCGCAGATACGCAGTATTTT.